This entry describes one T cell receptor (beta chain). The data belong to a study of radiation and T cells in renal cell carcinoma. At the level of the study: Nephrectomy followed 15 Gy stereotactic body radiation by 4 weeks.

The V segment lost 2 bases and the J segment 0 bases; nucleotides outside the gene matches: 3. Germline assignment: CDR1 LGHNA and CDR2 YSLEER. CDR3 length equals 15 residues. Sequencing used immunoSEQ multiplex PCR; TCRdb keeps in-frame clones, though not all of them. The sample carries roughly 150,000 clones, 88% recorded once. Stated time point: baseline pretreatment blood. Stated treatment: 15 Gy SBRT to primary tumor, nephrectomy 4 weeks later. J is TRBJ2-7 and V is TRBV4-3; 8 positions agree with TRBD2. The receptor comes from a woman in her sixties or seventies with renal cell carcinoma. The sequences come from blood, collected from a patient whose treatment included radiotherapy and nephrectomy. The CDR3, as DNA: TGCGCCAGCAGCCAATCCCGGGGGGGCTCCTACGAGCAGTACTTC. This codes for CASSQSRGGSYEQYF.